This T cell receptor (beta chain) was recovered during a study of shared clonotypes between healthy human individuals. As regards this clone: Other DNA variants within this sample encode the same CDR3.

Clones were read by immunoSEQ multiplex PCR, and TCRdb kept only the in-frame ones, dropping some. The profile shows about 1.1 million clones, approximately 78% of them singletons. The TCR originated in a man in his late teens or twenties in good health. Some clones in this sample may be carry-over from other donors' samples. The sample consisted of memory CD4+ T cells from PBMCs. As for subset: CD45RA-negative fraction.

In nucleotides, the CDR3 is TGTGCCAGCAGCTTCGGATCACAAGAGACCCAGTACTTC. Residues: CASSFGSQETQYF. This chain connects TRBV7-3 to TRBJ2-5; no reliable D call. The germline V gene encodes CDR1 SGHTA and CDR2 FQGTGA. There are 13 residues in the CDR3. Trimming cost V 3 bases and J 2 bases, with 7 bases left between them.